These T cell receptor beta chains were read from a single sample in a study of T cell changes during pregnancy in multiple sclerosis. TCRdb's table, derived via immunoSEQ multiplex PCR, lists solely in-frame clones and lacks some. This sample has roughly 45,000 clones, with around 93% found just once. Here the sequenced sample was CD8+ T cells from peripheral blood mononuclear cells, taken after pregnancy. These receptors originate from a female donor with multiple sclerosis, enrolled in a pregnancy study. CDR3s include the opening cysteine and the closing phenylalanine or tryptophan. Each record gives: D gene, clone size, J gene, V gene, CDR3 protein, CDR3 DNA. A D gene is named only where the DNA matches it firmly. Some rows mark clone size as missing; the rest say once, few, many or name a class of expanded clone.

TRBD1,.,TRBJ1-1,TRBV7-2,CASSLSGGQGGFMNTEAFF,TGTGCCAGCAGCTTATCGGGTGGACAGGGGGGCTTCATGAACACTGAAGCTTTCTTT
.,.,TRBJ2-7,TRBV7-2,CASSSPQQFGSYF,TGTGCCAGCAGCTCCCCTCAGCAGTTCGGGTCGTACTTC
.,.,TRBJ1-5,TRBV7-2,CASSLGLAGYPQHF,TGTGCCAGCAGCTTAGGGTTGGCGGGGTATCCCCAGCATTTT
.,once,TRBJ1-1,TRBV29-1,CSVAQGPMNTEAFF,TGCAGCGTTGCCCAGGGCCCCATGAACACTGAAGCTTTCTTT
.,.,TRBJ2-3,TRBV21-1,CASSVETNATDTQYF,TGTGCCAGCAGCGTGGAGACTAACGCCACAGATACGCAGTATTTT
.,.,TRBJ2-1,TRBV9,CASSVSGTGNNEQFF,TGTGCCAGCAGCGTCAGCGGGACAGGCAACAATGAGCAGTTCTTC
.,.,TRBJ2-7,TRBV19,CASSIVRTGEQYF,TGTGCCAGTAGTATAGTCAGAACGGGCGAGCAGTACTTC
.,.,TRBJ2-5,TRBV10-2,CASSESEAETQYF,TGCGCCAGCAGTGAGTCAGAAGCAGAGACCCAGTACTTC
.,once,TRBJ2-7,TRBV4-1,CASSSAEGAYEQYF,TGCGCCAGCAGCTCCGCCGAGGGGGCCTACGAGCAGTACTTC
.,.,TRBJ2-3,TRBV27,CASSLSQLGDTQYF,TGTGCCAGCAGTTTATCCCAGCTCGGGGATACGCAGTATTTT
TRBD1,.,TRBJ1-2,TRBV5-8,CASSLRTGDGYTF,TGTGCCAGCAGCTTGCGGACAGGGGACGGCTACACCTTC
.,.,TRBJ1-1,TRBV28,CASSLKGSGTEAFF,TGTGCCAGCAGTTTGAAGGGAAGCGGCACTGAAGCTTTCTTT
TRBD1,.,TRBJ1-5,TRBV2,CASSGTGELNQPQHF,TGTGCCAGCAGCGGGACAGGGGAACTCAATCAGCCCCAGCATTTT
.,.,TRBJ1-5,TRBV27,CASSIGGVQPQHF,TGTGCCAGCAGTATAGGAGGGGTTCAGCCCCAGCATTTT
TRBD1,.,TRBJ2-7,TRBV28,CASSLDRDEQYF,TGTGCCAGCAGTCTTGACAGGGACGAGCAGTACTTC
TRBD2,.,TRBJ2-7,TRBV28,CASSLSFFRALAGVYEQYF,TGTGCCAGCAGTTTATCTTTCTTTCGGGCACTAGCGGGAGTCTACGAGCAGTACTTC
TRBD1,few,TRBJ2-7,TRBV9,CASSVEDRGTYEQYF,TGTGCCAGCAGCGTAGAGGACAGGGGGACCTACGAGCAGTACTTC
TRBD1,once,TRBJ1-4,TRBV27,CASSSRGRELEKLFF,TGTGCCAGCAGTTCCAGGGGGCGCGAACTTGAAAAACTGTTTTTT
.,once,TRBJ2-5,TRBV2,CASSETANGGTQYF,TGTGCCAGCAGTGAGACGGCAAACGGGGGGACCCAGTACTTC